This is a list of T cell receptor beta chains from one sample in a study of T cells in localized non-small cell lung cancer. Sequencing used immunoSEQ multiplex PCR; TCRdb keeps in-frame clones, though not all of them. Of around 30,000 clones detected, around 93% appear once; the ten largest clones hold approximately 6%. Sequencing was performed on PBMCs, taken before any cancer treatment. The receptors stem from a man aged 40-75 years with stage II lung adenocarcinoma. CDR3s include the opening cysteine and the closing phenylalanine or tryptophan. The order of the fields is V gene, J gene, CDR3 length, D gene, clone size, CDR3 DNA, CDR3 protein. D genes are given only for firm matches. The size entry is marked missing in some rows and otherwise reads once, few, many or a size class.

V: TRBV27
J: TRBJ1-2
length: 16
D: TRBD1
size: -
DNA: TGTGCCAGCAGCTTTCGGGACAGGCCGGGCCTATATGGCTACACCTTC
CDR3: CASSFRDRPGLYGYTF

V: TRBV11-3
J: TRBJ1-3
length: 14
D: -
size: -
DNA: TGTGCCAGCAGCCGGACGGGCTCTGGAAACACCATATATTTT
CDR3: CASSRTGSGNTIYF

V: TRBV10-3
J: TRBJ2-6
length: 19
D: TRBD1
size: -
DNA: TGTGCGATCAACCCGGGACAGAAAGTCATAGGATCTGGGGCCAACGTCCTGACTTTC
CDR3: CAINPGQKVIGSGANVLTF

V: TRBV6-1
J: TRBJ2-5
length: 14
D: -
size: -
DNA: TGTGCCAGCAGTGATGGGTGGCCGGGGGAGACCCAGTACTTC
CDR3: CASSDGWPGETQYF

V: TRBV11-3
J: TRBJ2-7
length: 16
D: TRBD2
size: -
DNA: TGTGCCAGCAGCTTCCCCCCTTCGGGCGGGAGGCGTGAGCAGTACTTC
CDR3: CASSFPPSGGRREQYF

V: TRBV28
J: TRBJ2-7
length: 14
D: TRBD2
size: -
DNA: TGTGCCAGCGGATCTAGCGGGAGGGCCAACGAGCAGTACTTC
CDR3: CASGSSGRANEQYF

V: TRBV5-6
J: TRBJ1-1
length: 13
D: -
size: -
DNA: TGTGCCAGCAGCTTGCCCAAGAACACTGAAGCTTTCTTT
CDR3: CASSLPKNTEAFF

V: TRBV25-1
J: TRBJ2-5
length: 16
D: -
size: -
DNA: TGTGCCAGCAGTGGGACCCCAGGGGAATCGCAAGAGACCCAGTACTTC
CDR3: CASSGTPGESQETQYF

V: TRBV28
J: TRBJ2-3
length: 14
D: -
size: -
DNA: TGTGCCAGCACGAGGGGAACCGGCACAGATACGCAGTATTTT
CDR3: CASTRGTGTDTQYF

V: TRBV15
J: TRBJ1-5
length: 15
D: TRBD1
size: -
DNA: TGTGCCACCAGCAGACCGGGACAGTCTTTTCAGCCCCAGCATTTT
CDR3: CATSRPGQSFQPQHF

V: TRBV11-3
J: TRBJ1-2
length: 15
D: -
size: -
DNA: TGTGCCAGCAGCTTTTCGCCAGCTTCTAACTATGGCTACACCTTC
CDR3: CASSFSPASNYGYTF

V: TRBV4-2
J: TRBJ1-5
length: 16
D: TRBD1
size: -
DNA: TGTGCCAGCAGCCCGGATCCGGGACAGCGCAATCAGCCCCAGCATTTT
CDR3: CASSPDPGQRNQPQHF

V: TRBV7-8
J: TRBJ2-3
length: 15
D: -
size: -
DNA: TGTGCCAGCAGCCCCCGCGAAGGCAGCACAGATACGCAGTATTTT
CDR3: CASSPREGSTDTQYF

V: TRBV4-1
J: TRBJ2-1
length: 13
D: -
size: once
DNA: TGCGCCAGCAGCCATCCCGGACTTGATGAGCAGTTCTTC
CDR3: CASSHPGLDEQFF

V: TRBV27
J: TRBJ2-1
length: 15
D: -
size: -
DNA: TGTGCCAGCAGTTTACAGACCCCAGGATACAATGAGCAGTTCTTC
CDR3: CASSLQTPGYNEQFF

V: TRBV7-9
J: TRBJ2-7
length: 16
D: -
size: -
DNA: TGTGCCAGCAGCCCAAGAGGTGGTAGGTTGGTCTACGAGCAGTACTTC
CDR3: CASSPRGGRLVYEQYF

V: TRBV7-9
J: TRBJ2-5
length: 15
D: TRBD2
size: -
DNA: TGTGCCAGCAGCTTACTAGCGGGGGGTGATCGGACCCAGTACTTC
CDR3: CASSLLAGGDRTQYF

V: TRBV19
J: TRBJ2-1
length: 15
D: TRBD2
size: -
DNA: TGTGCCAGTAGTATAACTAGCGGGACGTCTTACGGGCAGTTCTTC
CDR3: CASSITSGTSYGQFF

V: TRBV7-3
J: TRBJ2-1
length: 15
D: TRBD1
size: once
DNA: TGTGCCAGCAGCTTAGGACAGGGCTCCTACAATGAGCAGTTCTTC
CDR3: CASSLGQGSYNEQFF

V: TRBV19
J: TRBJ2-5
length: 13
D: TRBD1
size: -
DNA: TGTGCCAGTAGGTACAGGGGAGTGGAGACCCAGTACTTC
CDR3: CASRYRGVETQYF

V: TRBV15
J: TRBJ2-7
length: 16
D: TRBD2
size: once
DNA: TGTGCCACCAGCAGAGACCTAGCGGGAGGTCTCTACGAGCAGTACTTC
CDR3: CATSRDLAGGLYEQYF

V: TRBV11-2
J: TRBJ2-1
length: 17
D: -
size: -
DNA: TGTGCCAGCAGCTTAGGTGGGGCAGCGGAACCTTACAATGAGCAGTTCTTC
CDR3: CASSLGGAAEPYNEQFF

V: TRBV7-9
J: TRBJ2-7
length: 17
D: TRBD2
size: -
DNA: TGTGCCAGCAGCTCGGGAGGGGGTGACAGGTCACCCTACGAGCAGTACTTC
CDR3: CASSSGGGDRSPYEQYF

V: TRBV4-2
J: TRBJ2-6
length: 19
D: TRBD2
size: -
DNA: TGTGCCAGCAGCCAAGAGGGACTAGCGGCTTCCTCTGGGGCCAACGTCCTGACTTTC
CDR3: CASSQEGLAASSGANVLTF

V: TRBV19
J: TRBJ1-3
length: 11
D: -
size: -
DNA: TGTGCCAGCCGGATCGGGAACACCATATATTTT
CDR3: CASRIGNTIYF

V: TRBV9
J: TRBJ2-1
length: 15
D: TRBD2
size: -
DNA: TGTGCCAGCAGCGTAGGGGTAGCGGGAGGTTTGGAGCAGTTCTTC
CDR3: CASSVGVAGGLEQFF

V: TRBV5-1
J: TRBJ1-2
length: 14
D: -
size: -
DNA: TGCGCCAGCAGCCCCGGGGGGGGGAACTATGGCTACACCTTC
CDR3: CASSPGGGNYGYTF

V: TRBV7-9
J: TRBJ2-7
length: 16
D: TRBD2
size: -
DNA: TGTGCCAGCAGCTTGTCGGTAGCGGGACTAAGGGGCGAGCAGTACTTC
CDR3: CASSLSVAGLRGEQYF

V: TRBV30
J: TRBJ2-3
length: 13
D: -
size: -
DNA: TGTGCCTGGAGCCAAAACCGCTTCCTAGGGCAGTATTTT
CDR3: CAWSQNRFLGQYF

V: TRBV7-9
J: TRBJ2-6
length: 17
D: TRBD1
size: -
DNA: TGTGCCAGCAGCTTAGGGACAGGGACCTCTGGGGCCAACGTCCTGACTTTC
CDR3: CASSLGTGTSGANVLTF

V: TRBV4-3
J: TRBJ2-1
length: 13
D: -
size: -
DNA: TGCGCCAGCAGCCAGGAGGATCGGAATGAGCAGTTCTTC
CDR3: CASSQEDRNEQFF

V: TRBV10-2
J: TRBJ2-7
length: 14
D: -
size: -
DNA: TGCGCCAGCAGGCCCCAGGGTGGCGGGAACGAGCAGTACTTC
CDR3: CASRPQGGGNEQYF

V: TRBV27
J: TRBJ2-1
length: 15
D: TRBD1
size: -
DNA: TGTGCCAGCAGTTTGGGTGGGACAGTACCCAATGAGCAGTTCTTC
CDR3: CASSLGGTVPNEQFF

V: TRBV19
J: TRBJ1-1
length: 15
D: -
size: -
DNA: TGTGCCAGTAGTGGGCCAGGTAAATTGAACACTGAAGCTTTCTTT
CDR3: CASSGPGKLNTEAFF

V: TRBV30
J: TRBJ1-3
length: 17
D: TRBD1
size: -
DNA: TGTGCCTGGAGTGGGGACAGGGGATCCCCCTCTGGAAACACCATATATTTT
CDR3: CAWSGDRGSPSGNTIYF

V: TRBV7-2
J: TRBJ1-1
length: 17
D: TRBD1
size: -
DNA: TGTGCCAGCAGCCCGGGGGCAGGGGGCCTGCTGAACACTGAAGCTTTCTTT
CDR3: CASSPGAGGLLNTEAFF

V: TRBV5-1
J: TRBJ2-1
length: 14
D: -
size: -
DNA: TGCGCCAGCAGACTCCAATCCGGGACCGTTGAGCAGTTCTTC
CDR3: CASRLQSGTVEQFF

V: TRBV6-5
J: TRBJ1-2
length: 15
D: TRBD1
size: -
DNA: TGTGCCAGCAGCCGGGACAGGTCGGGATTCTATGGCTACACCTTC
CDR3: CASSRDRSGFYGYTF

V: TRBV12-5
J: TRBJ1-1
length: 14
D: TRBD1
size: -
DNA: TGTGCTAGTGGTTTACAGGGGGCGTACACTGAAGCTTTCTTT
CDR3: CASGLQGAYTEAFF

V: TRBV5-1
J: TRBJ2-3
length: 16
D: TRBD2
size: -
DNA: TGCGCCAGCAGCGACGGGACTAGGGGACGCACAGATACGCAGTATTTT
CDR3: CASSDGTRGRTDTQYF

V: TRBV15
J: TRBJ1-5
length: 15
D: -
size: -
DNA: TGTGCCACCAGCAGAGATCGTGGGGACGGTCAGCCCCAGCATTTT
CDR3: CATSRDRGDGQPQHF

V: TRBV11-2
J: TRBJ2-7
length: 15
D: -
size: -
DNA: TGTGCCAGCAGCGCGACGGACACCCGCTCCTACGAGCAGTACTTC
CDR3: CASSATDTRSYEQYF

V: TRBV11-1
J: TRBJ2-5
length: 13
D: -
size: -
DNA: TGTGCCAGCAGGGAGGATCCCTGGGAGACCCAGTACTTC
CDR3: CASREDPWETQYF

V: TRBV7-9
J: TRBJ2-4
length: 19
D: TRBD2
size: -
DNA: TGTGCCAGCAGCTTGGGGGGACTAGCGGGAGGATGGGGCAAAAACATTCAGTACTTC
CDR3: CASSLGGLAGGWGKNIQYF

V: TRBV5-4
J: TRBJ2-5
length: 14
D: TRBD1
size: -
DNA: TGTGCCAGCAGCAGAAGACAGGGTAAAGAGACCCAGTACTTC
CDR3: CASSRRQGKETQYF

V: TRBV25-1
J: TRBJ2-1
length: 11
D: -
size: few
DNA: TGTGCCAGCAGTCGGGTAAATGAGCAGTTCTTC
CDR3: CASSRVNEQFF

V: TRBV7-8
J: TRBJ2-1
length: 15
D: -
size: once
DNA: TGTGCCAGCAGCTCTATAGCGAGCTCCTACAATGAGCAGTTCTTC
CDR3: CASSSIASSYNEQFF

V: TRBV5-6
J: TRBJ2-3
length: 12
D: TRBD2
size: -
DNA: TGTGCCAGCAGCGCCGGGGGGGCGGAGCCCCATTTT
CDR3: CASSAGGAEPHF

V: TRBV6-1
J: TRBJ2-7
length: 11
D: -
size: -
DNA: TGTGCCAGCACGTCGGTTTACGAGCAGTACTTC
CDR3: CASTSVYEQYF

V: TRBV2
J: TRBJ2-3
length: 14
D: -
size: -
DNA: TGTGCCAGCTCCCGGCACCCCCAGCCCGGTACGCAGTATTTT
CDR3: CASSRHPQPGTQYF

V: TRBV29-1
J: TRBJ2-2
length: 14
D: TRBD2
size: few
DNA: TGCAGCGGGCAGGCTAGCGGGAACACCGGGGAGCTGTTTTTT
CDR3: CSGQASGNTGELFF